The 26 T cell receptor beta chains in this list originate from one sample, sequenced in a study of T cells in Graves' hyperthyroidism and ophthalmopathy. Amplification of TCR beta CDR3 regions used RNA as the template. First-round RT-PCR targeting the TCR CDR3 was performed with the HTBI primer set. TCRdb reanalysed the multiplex PCR reads using MiXCR and keeps one entry per CDR3 protein. The table shows 700,000 to 850,000 distinct CDR3 sequences, with 30% to 40% occurring only once. Specimen: blood. These TCRs come from a woman aged 40 to 49 with Graves' hyperthyroidism.

The chain joins TRBV4-2 to TRBJ1-4; the D is unclear. The germline V gene has CDR1 LGHNA and CDR2 YNFKEQ. V lost 0 bases and J 8 bases, leaving 10 bases between the germline ends. The CDR3 runs to 14 residues. The CDR3 nucleotides are TGTGCCAGCAGCCAAGACAGTGGGAACGAAAAACTGTTTTTT. Translated, it gives CASSQDSGNEKLFF.

DNA of the CDR3: TGTGCCAGCAGTGAAGGGACAGGTGTCGTCGGGGAGCTGTTTTTT. Its translation is CASSEGTGVVGELFF. V usage is TRBV2 and J usage is TRBJ2-2, with 7 bases lining up with TRBD1. CDR1 is SNHLY and CDR2 is FYNNEI in the germline V gene. V was pared by 1 base and J by 7 bases, with 6 bases of the junction left unmatched. CDR3 size: 15 residues.

This clonotype was picked up many times. The chain combines TRBV7-2 with TRBJ1-3; possibly TRBD1 for D (6 bases). Trimming removed 5 bases from V and 2 bases from J, with 13 bases in between. The V gene's germline CDR1 is SGHTA and CDR2 FQGNSA. The CDR3 has 15 residues. The CDR3 is CASSLGEGAGNTIYF. The CDR3 DNA sequence: TGTGCCAGCAGCCTCGGGGAGGGGGCTGGAAACACCATATATTTT.

The chain uses TRBV25-1 and TRBJ2-7, with D possibly TRBD1 on 6 matching bases. This CDR3 contains 14 residues. The germline CDR1 and CDR2 sequences are MGHDK and SYGVNS. V lost 2 bases, J lost 7 bases, and 15 bases lay in between. The CDR3 here is CASSEAGAAEEQYF. DNA of the CDR3: TGTGCCAGCAGTGAAGCAGGGGCGGCAGAAGAGCAGTACTTC.

This clonotype came up many times. This chain uses TRBV25-1 with TRBJ1-1; D call uncertain. The CDR3 contains 14 residues. The ends were cut back, 3 bases at V and 4 bases at J, with 12 bases in the middle. The germline V gene has CDR1 MGHDK and CDR2 SYGVNS. The CDR3 DNA follows: TGTGCCAGCAGTGATATGAGGGAAAGCACTGAAGCTTTCTTT. The encoded protein is CASSDMRESTEAFF.

This clonotype was seen many times. This chain connects TRBV7-9 to TRBJ1-4, with 7 bases aligning to TRBD1. The CDR3 runs to 15 residues. Germline CDR1 is SEHNR and CDR2 is FQNEAQ (reference sequence). J gave up 8 bases and V 5 bases, and 11 bases lay outside the gene matches. CDR3 residues: CASSTRQGIDEKLFF. In DNA form, the CDR3 reads TGTGCCAGCAGCACCCGACAGGGAATAGACGAAAAACTGTTTTTT.

This clonotype was observed a few times. One end of the junction varies from germline; a read error may be responsible. The V and J genes are TRBV5-4 and TRBJ1-1; D remains unclear. Germline-derived CDR1 and CDR2 are SGHNT and YYREEE (reference sequence). The length of the CDR3 is 15 residues. CDR3 nucleotides: TGCGCCAGCAGCCAAGACCCGGACGGGAACACTGAAGCTTTCTTT. This encodes CASSQDPDGNTEAFF.

J is TRBJ1-1 and V is TRBV9; D not certain. Trimming took off 3 bases at V and 2 bases at J, with 17 bases between the two ends. Per germline, CDR1 SGDLS and CDR2 YYNGEE. The CDR3 contains 16 residues. The CDR3 nucleotides are TGTGCCAGCAGCGGGATGGGAGGGATGAAAAACACTGAAGCTTTCTTT. Amino acids: CASSGMGGMKNTEAFF.

This clonotype occurred a few times. This rearrangement joins TRBV5-1 to TRBJ2-2; maybe TRBD2 (6 bases). V was pared by 0 bases and J by 4 bases, with 13 bases between. Germline-derived CDR1 and CDR2 are SGHRS and YFSETQ. The CDR3 length is 16 residues. CDR3 nucleotides: TGCGCCAGCAGCTTGGCTGGCGGGACCTCCACCGGGGAGCTGTTTTTT. Its protein product is CASSLAGGTSTGELFF. The full variable domain, with the rest looked up from reference TRBV5-1 and TRBJ2-2, is KAGVTQTPRYLIKTRGQQVTLSCSPISGHRSVSWYQQTPGQGLQFLFEYFSETQRNKGNFPGRFSGRQFSNSRSEMNVSTLELGDSALYLCASSLAGGTSTGELFFGEGSRLTVL.

A word on this clonotype: Its ends do not fully match the called genes, so a read error is possible. The chain couples TRBV10-3 to TRBJ1-5, with D perhaps TRBD1 (6 bases). Germline assignment: CDR1 ENHRY and CDR2 SYGVKD. CDR3 size: 13 residues. This chain's CDR3 is CASSYSRGSPQHF. Here the CDR3 DNA reads TGTGCCAGCAGTTACTCGAGGGGGTCGCCCCAGCATTTT.

This clonotype came up a few times. A much larger clone lies one base from this, so it may be a read error. This chain connects TRBV10-3 to TRBJ2-2; D is unresolved. Trimming shortened V by 10 bases and J by 6 bases, and 9 bases separated the two germline ends. The germline gives CDR1 ENHRY, CDR2 SYGVKD. The CDR3 loop spans 11 amino acids. CDR3 in DNA: TGTGCCACAACTAACGCCGGGGAGCTGTTTTTT. Encoded protein: CATTNAGELFF.

This clonotype was counted between two and nine times. The chain has TRBV12-3 or TRBV12-4 and TRBJ1-5, with D perhaps matching TRBD1 (6 bases). Trimming took 1 base from V and 6 from J, leaving 13 bases between them. This CDR3 comprises 15 residues. Written as DNA, the CDR3 is TGTGCCAGCAGTTTAGAGGGGGATCTCTTTCAGCCCCAGCATTTT. Amino acids: CASSLEGDLFQPQHF.

This clonotype showed up just a few times. V gene TRBV6-1 combines with J gene TRBJ2-5; 7 bases agree with TRBD2. Germline assignment: CDR1 MNHNS and CDR2 SASEGT. The CDR3 is 13 amino acids. Losses at the gene ends were 6 bases for V and 2 bases for J; bases not matched to a gene: 3. The DNA of the CDR3 is TGTGCCAGCAGCGGGGGGTTACAAGAGACCCAGTACTTC. Translating gives CASSGGLQETQYF.

V usage is TRBV7-9 and J usage is TRBJ1-1; possible D gene TRBD1, 5 bases. Trimming stripped 5 bases from V and 5 bases from J, with 15 bases between. CDR1 is SEHNR and CDR2 is FQNEAQ in the germline V gene (reference sequence). CDR3 length equals 14 residues. The CDR3 DNA is TGTGCCAGCAGCCTCGGGACGGCCGGGACTGAAGCTTTCTTT. It specifies CASSLGTAGTEAFF.

Many counts were recorded for this clonotype. V is TRBV6-5 and J is TRBJ1-2; 9 positions match TRBD1. With V trimmed by 5 bases and J by 7 bases, 8 bases remained unmatched. Germline lookup yields CDR1 MNHEY and CDR2 SVGAGI. CDR3 size: 14 residues. Here the CDR3 reads CASSQNTGGLGYTF. The CDR3 region has the DNA TGTGCCAGCAGTCAAAACACAGGGGGCCTTGGCTACACCTTC.

V and J are TRBV7-2 and TRBJ1-5; unclear D gene. CDR1 is SGHTA and CDR2 is FQGNSA in the germline V gene. Trimming removed 5 bases from V and 7 bases from J, with 12 bases in between. This CDR3 has 13 amino acids. CDR3 nucleotides: TGTGCCAGCAGCCGTCGGGGAGGACAGCCCCAGCATTTT. As protein: CASSRRGGQPQHF.

The chain carries TRBV19 and TRBJ1-2; D not certain. Between the trimmed V and J ends, which lost 5 bases and 4 bases, there was a span of 14 bases. The CDR3 has 14 amino acids. CDR1 LNHDA and CDR2 SQIVND come from the germline V gene (reference sequence). As DNA, the CDR3 is TGTGCCAGTAGTCCCTTGGAGTACCTCTATGGCTACACCTTC. This codes for CASSPLEYLYGYTF.

This clonotype was counted only a few times. This rearrangement joins TRBV6-5 to TRBJ1-1; 9 nucleotides line up with TRBD1. Germline V gene lookup returns CDR1 MNHEY and CDR2 SVGAGI. The CDR3 spans 15 residues. Unmatched junction bases numbered 7, after V lost 5 bases and J lost 3 bases. This CDR3 is CASSELGQGYTEAFF. The CDR3 DNA is TGTGCCAGCAGTGAATTAGGACAGGGGTACACTGAAGCTTTCTTT.

This clonotype was recorded many times. This chain uses TRBV7-9 with TRBJ1-2; 10 bases are a match to TRBD1. Germline CDR1 and CDR2: SEHNR and FQNEAQ (reference sequence). The CDR3 is made up of 13 amino acids. Germline trimming cut 3 bases from V and 7 bases from J; bases unmatched to any gene: 2. CDR3 loop: CASSLDRGAGYTF. In DNA form, the CDR3 reads TGTGCCAGCAGCTTGGACAGGGGGGCTGGCTACACCTTC.

The rearrangement joins TRBV7-2 to TRBJ2-7; 7 positions match TRBD2. From germline, CDR1 is SGHTA and CDR2 FQGNSA. The length of the CDR3 is 14 residues. Trimming cost V 3 bases and J 6 bases; bases outside gene matches: 8. The CDR3 bases are TGTGCCAGCAGCTTCGGGGGAGCGGGACTCGAGCAGTACTTC. Its protein product is CASSFGGAGLEQYF. Drawing the rest from reference TRBV7-2 and TRBJ2-7, the complete variable domain is GAGVSQSPSNKVTEKGKDVELRCDPISGHTALYWYRQSLGQGLEFLIYFQGNSAPDKSGLPSDRFSAERTGGSVSTLTIQRTQQEDSAVYLCASSFGGAGLEQYFGPGTRLTVT.

This clonotype was detected many times. The chain links TRBV7-9 to TRBJ1-2; TRBD1 might be the D (5 bases). CDR1 is SEHNR, CDR2 FQNEAQ, per germline (reference sequence). The CDR3 is made up of 15 amino acids. The V and J ends lost 5 bases and 8 bases respectively, with 21 bases between them. CDR3 bases: TGTGCCAGCAGCCTGGAACGGGGCAGGGTTGGGGGCTACACCTTC. It specifies CASSLERGRVGGYTF.

This clonotype was seen at least ten times. The CDR3 here is CASSWHRGNTIYF. The CDR3 coding sequence is TGTGCCAGTAGTTGGCACCGGGGTAACACCATATATTTT. The chain links TRBV19 to TRBJ1-3; D ambiguous. Per the germline V gene, CDR1 is LNHDA and CDR2 is SQIVND (reference sequence). Trimming pared 5 bases from V and 7 bases from J, leaving 12 bases between. This CDR3 has 13 residues.

This clonotype was picked up a small number of times. This chain joins TRBV7-2 and TRBJ1-1, with 11 bases lining up with TRBD1. This CDR3 has 14 residues. Germline CDR1 reads SGHTA; CDR2 reads FQGNSA. V was clipped by 5 bases and J by 10 bases; unmatched bases: 9. The CDR3 DNA sequence: TGTGCCAGCAGCCCGGACAGGGGGCAGGGGGGAGCTTTCTTT. This encodes CASSPDRGQGGAFF. Looking up the rest from reference TRBV7-2 and TRBJ1-1 gives the full variable domain: GAGVSQSPSNKVTEKGKDVELRCDPISGHTALYWYRQSLGQGLEFLIYFQGNSAPDKSGLPSDRFSAERTGGSVSTLTIQRTQQEDSAVYLCASSPDRGQGGAFFGQGTRLTVV.

CDR3 in amino acids: CATSGRSGWGYGANVLTF. The CDR3 DNA reads TGTGCCACCAGCGGACGGTCGGGGTGGGGTTATGGGGCCAACGTCCTGACTTTC. The chain carries TRBV15 and TRBJ2-6; D might be TRBD2 (5 bases). V was cut by 5 bases and J by 3 bases, with 20 bases left in between. The CDR3 loop spans 18 amino acids. From germline, CDR1 is LNHNV and CDR2 YYDKDF (reference sequence).

V is TRBV6-5 and J is TRBJ2-7; possibly TRBD1 for D (6 bases). Trimming stripped 2 bases from V and 0 bases from J, with 11 bases between. The CDR3 runs to 15 residues. CDR1 is MNHEY and CDR2 is SVGAGI in the germline V gene. The CDR3 bases are TGTGCCAGCAGTTACCTCGACAGGCACTCCTACGAGCAGTACTTC. Protein: CASSYLDRHSYEQYF.

This chain joins TRBV10-3 and TRBJ2-2; D is undetermined. Per the germline V gene, CDR1 is ENHRY and CDR2 is SYGVKD. Trimming left V 2 bases short and J 7 bases short, with 8 bases between. The CDR3 contains 13 residues. As DNA, the CDR3 is TGTGCCATCAGTGAGAAAAGGGACGGGGAGCTGTTTTTT. Amino acids: CAISEKRDGELFF.